Detailed here is one T cell receptor (beta chain). The sample holds many counts of this clonotype. This clone's antigen is unknown. The record has no base qualities; no much larger clone is one base away. The treatment or condition label for this specimen denotes: in vitro stimulation with specific CMV peptide epitopes to enrich CMV-specific T cells. For sequencing, an Illumina HiSeq 1500 was employed. Through fastp at Q25 and MiXCR, TCRdb rebuilt clones from the public reads, retaining in-frame beta chains. One record per CDR3 amino acid sequence lists the most common genes and DNA. The table for this sample lists approximately 500,000 distinct CDR3 sequences; more than 30% of them were counted only once. The leading ten clones occupy roughly a sixth of the sample. Including the terminal cysteine and phenylalanine, the CDR3 comprises 15 residues. Only the CDR3 part of the read is kept: 45 bases, read in frame from the first base. Trimmed from V: 4 bases; trimmed from J: 3 bases; junction bases lacking a gene match: 7. The germline V gene encodes CDR1 SGHTA and CDR2 FQGNSA.

This entry is derived from a study of T cell repertoires in cytomegalovirus infection (dated by TCRdb to the late 2010s). Regarding the complete study: Peptide stimulations targeted recently identified HLA-C-restricted CMV epitopes, whose presentation resists viral immunomodulation, together with well-studied HLA-B-restricted epitopes. Donor HLA type was relevant to the analysis, because carriage of CMV infection together with the matching HLA type was indicated by public TCR beta signatures. What the authors observed across the whole study: The ex vivo response was dominated by HLA-C-restricted CMV-specific TCR beta clonotypes, which also provided the single most frequent clonotype in two of eight donors. Cumulative frequency of public TCR beta family members discriminated carriers of CMV infection plus the relevant HLA type in this cohort and an independent approximately 370-donor cohort.

The receptor's source is a human donor in good health (CMV status not recorded). Some clones in this sample may be carry-over from other donors' samples. The chain uses TRBV7-2 and TRBJ2-3; TRBD2 fits 7 bases in the junction. The starting material was cultured PBMCs, obtained from culture after CMV antigen stimulation. The CDR3 is CASSSLGRETDTQYF. DNA sequence: TGTGCCAGCAGCTCTTTGGGGCGGGAGACAGATACGCAGTATTTT.